Below are 2 T cell receptor beta chains sequenced from a single sample in a study of tumor and adjacent non-tumor tissue in lung cancer. A modified ARM-PCR protocol with three rounds of nested PCR amplified TCRbeta. Each CDR3 protein is one row after TCRdb ran MiXCR on the multiplex PCR reads. In the table there are about 76,000 distinct CDR3 sequences, 65% to 75% of which are singletons. The template was RNA from unsorted bulk tissue. The sample was lung tumor tissue. The receptors stem from a woman between 65 and 79 years old with non-small cell lung cancer.

This clonotype showed up just once. One base away lies a much larger clone, so this may be a sequencing read error. The chain links TRBV11-2 to TRBJ2-2; D might be TRBD1 (6 bases). Germline CDR1 and CDR2: SGHAT and FQNNGV. CDR3 size: 15 residues. CDR3 nucleotide sequence: TGTGCCAGCAGCCTAGAACTCACAGGGACCGGGGAGCTGTTTTTT. Translation: CASSLELTGTGELFF. Full variable domain (outside the CDR3, taken from reference TRBV11-2 and TRBJ2-2): EAGVAQSPRYKIIEKRQSVAFWCNPISGHATLYWYQQILGQGPKLLIQFQNNGVVDDSQLPKDRFSAERLKGVDSTLKIQPAKLEDSAVYLCASSLELTGTGELFFGEGSRLTVL.

For this clonotype: The germline gene is not matched at one end of the junction; a read error may be the cause. The rearrangement links TRBV11-3 to TRBJ2-2; a weak D match, TRBD2 (6 bases). The CDR3 is made up of 17 amino acids. Germline V gene sequence: CDR1 SGHNT, CDR2 YENEEA. The CDR3 loop reads CDSSLSPGKTNTGGLFF. The CDR3 nucleotides are TGTGACAGCAGTTTAAGTCCAGGGAAGACGAACACCGGGGGGCTGTTTTTT.